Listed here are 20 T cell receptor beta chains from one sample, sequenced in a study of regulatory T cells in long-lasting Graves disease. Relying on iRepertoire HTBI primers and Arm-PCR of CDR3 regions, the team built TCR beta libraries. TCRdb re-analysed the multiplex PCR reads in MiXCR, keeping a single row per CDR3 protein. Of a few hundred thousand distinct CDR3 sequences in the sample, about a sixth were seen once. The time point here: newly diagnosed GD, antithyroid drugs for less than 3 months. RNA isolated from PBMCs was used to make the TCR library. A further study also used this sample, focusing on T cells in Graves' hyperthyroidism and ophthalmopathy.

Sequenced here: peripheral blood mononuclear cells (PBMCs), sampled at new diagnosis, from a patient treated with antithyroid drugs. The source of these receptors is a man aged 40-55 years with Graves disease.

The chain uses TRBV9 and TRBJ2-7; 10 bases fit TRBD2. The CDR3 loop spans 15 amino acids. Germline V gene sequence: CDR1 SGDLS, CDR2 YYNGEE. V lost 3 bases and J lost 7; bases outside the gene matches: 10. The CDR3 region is CASSEGVAGGGEQYF. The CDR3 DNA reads TGTGCCAGCAGCGAGGGGGTAGCGGGGGGAGGTGAGCAGTACTTC.

The chain's CDR3 is CAISTSGANTGELFF. For the CDR3, the DNA is TGTGCCATCAGTACTAGCGGCGCGAACACCGGGGAGCTGTTTTTT. V usage is TRBV10-3 and J usage is TRBJ2-2; TRBD2 agrees at 8 bases. CDR3 size: 15 residues. Germline-derived CDR1 and CDR2 are ENHRY and SYGVKD. V dropped 5 bases and J dropped 0; count of bases not matched to a gene: 2.

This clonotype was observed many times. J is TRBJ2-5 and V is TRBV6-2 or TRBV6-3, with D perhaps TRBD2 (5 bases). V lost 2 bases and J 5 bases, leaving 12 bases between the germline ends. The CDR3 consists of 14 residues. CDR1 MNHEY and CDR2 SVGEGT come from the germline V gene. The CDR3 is CASSYRGLRETQYF. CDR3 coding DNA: TGTGCCAGCAGTTACCGGGGTCTCCGCGAGACCCAGTACTTC.

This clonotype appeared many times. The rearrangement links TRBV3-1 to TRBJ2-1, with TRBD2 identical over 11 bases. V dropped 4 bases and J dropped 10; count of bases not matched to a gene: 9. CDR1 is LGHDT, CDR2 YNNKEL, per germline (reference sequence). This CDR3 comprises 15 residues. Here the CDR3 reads CASSRVAGGYGEQFF. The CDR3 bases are TGTGCCAGCAGCCGGGTAGCGGGGGGGTATGGAGAGCAGTTCTTC.

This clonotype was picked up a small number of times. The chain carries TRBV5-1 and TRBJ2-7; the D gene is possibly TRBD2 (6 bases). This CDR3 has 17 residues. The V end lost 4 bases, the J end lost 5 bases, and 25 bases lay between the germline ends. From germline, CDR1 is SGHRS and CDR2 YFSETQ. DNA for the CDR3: TGCGCCAGCAGCCCCCCCGGTAAGGGGACTTCGGTCCACGAGCAGTACTTC. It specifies CASSPPGKGTSVHEQYF. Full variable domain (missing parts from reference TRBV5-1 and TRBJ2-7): KAGVTQTPRYLIKTRGQQVTLSCSPISGHRSVSWYQQTPGQGLQFLFEYFSETQRNKGNFPGRFSGRQFSNSRSEMNVSTLELGDSALYLCASSPPGKGTSVHEQYFGPGTRLTVT.

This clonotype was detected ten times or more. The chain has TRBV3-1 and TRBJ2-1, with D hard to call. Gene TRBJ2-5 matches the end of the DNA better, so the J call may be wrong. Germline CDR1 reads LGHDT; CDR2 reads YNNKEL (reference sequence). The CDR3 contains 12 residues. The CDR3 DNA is TGTGCCAGCAGCCAAGAGCATGAGACCCAGTACTTC. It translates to CASSQEHETQYF.

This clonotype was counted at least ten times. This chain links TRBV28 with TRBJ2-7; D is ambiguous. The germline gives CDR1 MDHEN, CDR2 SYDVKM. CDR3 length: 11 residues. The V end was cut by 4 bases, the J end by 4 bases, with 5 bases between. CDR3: CASSYDYEQYF. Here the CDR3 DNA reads TGTGCCAGCAGTTATGATTACGAGCAGTACTTC. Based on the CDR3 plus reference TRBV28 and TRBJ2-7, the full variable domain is DVKVTQSSRYLVKRTGEKVFLECVQDMDHENMFWYRQDPGLGLRLIYFSYDVKMKEKGDIPEGYSVSREKKERFSLILESASTNQTSMYLCASSYDYEQYFGPGTRLTVT.

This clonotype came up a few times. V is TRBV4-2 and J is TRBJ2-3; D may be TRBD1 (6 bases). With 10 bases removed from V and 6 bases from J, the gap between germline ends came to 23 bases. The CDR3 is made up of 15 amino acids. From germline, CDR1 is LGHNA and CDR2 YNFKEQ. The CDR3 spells CATRTFLTDRDTQYF. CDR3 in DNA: TGTGCCACCCGAACGTTCCTAACCGACAGGGATACGCAGTATTTT.

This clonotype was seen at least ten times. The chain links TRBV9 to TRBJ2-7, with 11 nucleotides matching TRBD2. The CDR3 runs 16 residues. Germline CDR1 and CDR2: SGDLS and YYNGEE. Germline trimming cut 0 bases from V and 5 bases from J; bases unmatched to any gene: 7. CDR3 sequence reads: CASSVGLAGSEDEQYF. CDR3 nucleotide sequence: TGTGCCAGCAGCGTAGGACTAGCGGGGAGTGAAGACGAGCAGTACTTC. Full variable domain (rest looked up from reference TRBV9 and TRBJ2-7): DSGVTQTPKHLITATGQRVTLRCSPRSGDLSVYWYQQSLDQGLQFLIQYYNGEERAKGNILERFSAQQFPDLHSELNLSSLELGDSALYFCASSVGLAGSEDEQYFGPGTRLTVT.

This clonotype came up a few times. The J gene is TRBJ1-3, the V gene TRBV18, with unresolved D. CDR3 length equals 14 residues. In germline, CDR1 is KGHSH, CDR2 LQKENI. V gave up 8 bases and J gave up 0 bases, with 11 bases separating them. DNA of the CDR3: TGTGCCAGCACGGAGGGCAGCTCTGGAAACACCATATATTTT. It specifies CASTEGSSGNTIYF.

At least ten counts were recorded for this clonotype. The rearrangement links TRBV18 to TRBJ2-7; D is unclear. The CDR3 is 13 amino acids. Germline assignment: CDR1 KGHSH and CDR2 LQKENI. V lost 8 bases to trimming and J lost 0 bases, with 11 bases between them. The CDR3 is CASSPTSSYEQYF. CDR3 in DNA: TGTGCCAGCAGTCCCACCAGCTCCTACGAGCAGTACTTC.

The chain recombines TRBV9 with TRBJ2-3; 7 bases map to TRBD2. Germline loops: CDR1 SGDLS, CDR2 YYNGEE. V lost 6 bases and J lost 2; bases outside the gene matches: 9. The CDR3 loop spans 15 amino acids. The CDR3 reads CASTGGGQDTDTQYF. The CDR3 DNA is TGTGCCAGCACGGGAGGCGGCCAGGACACAGATACGCAGTATTTT.

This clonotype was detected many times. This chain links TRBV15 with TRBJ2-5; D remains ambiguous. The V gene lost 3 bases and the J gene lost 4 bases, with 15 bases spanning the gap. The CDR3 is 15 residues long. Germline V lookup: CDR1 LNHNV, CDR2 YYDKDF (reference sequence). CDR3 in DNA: TGTGCCACCAGCAGCCTCTATTCGACGGGAGAGACCCAGTACTTC. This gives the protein CATSSLYSTGETQYF.

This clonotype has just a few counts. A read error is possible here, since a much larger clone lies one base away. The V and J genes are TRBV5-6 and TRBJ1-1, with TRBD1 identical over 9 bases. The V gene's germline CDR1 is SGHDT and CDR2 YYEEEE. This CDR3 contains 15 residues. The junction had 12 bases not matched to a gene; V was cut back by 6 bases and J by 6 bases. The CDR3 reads CASNVAGTGRAEAFF. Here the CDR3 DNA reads TGTGCCAGCAACGTGGCCGGGACAGGGAGGGCTGAAGCTTTCTTT. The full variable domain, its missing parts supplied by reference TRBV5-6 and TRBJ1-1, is DAGVTQSPTHLIKTRGQQVTLRCSPKSGHDTVSWYQQALGQGPQFIFQYYEEEERQRGNFPDRFSGHQFPNYSSELNVNALLLGDSALYLCASNVAGTGRAEAFFGQGTRLTVV.

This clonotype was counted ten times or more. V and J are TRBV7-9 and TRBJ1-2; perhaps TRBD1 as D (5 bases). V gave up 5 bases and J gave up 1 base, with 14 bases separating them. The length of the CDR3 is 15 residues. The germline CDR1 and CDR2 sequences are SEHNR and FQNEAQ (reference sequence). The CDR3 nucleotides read TGTGCCAGCAGCCAGGGACGGACCATTAACTATGGCTACACCTTC. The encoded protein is CASSQGRTINYGYTF. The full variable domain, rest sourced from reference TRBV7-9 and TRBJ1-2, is DTGVSQNPRHKITKRGQNVTFRCDPISEHNRLYWYRQTLGQGPEFLTYFQNEAQLEKSRLLSDRFSAERPKGSFSTLEIQRTEQGDSAMYLCASSQGRTINYGYTFGSGTRLTVV.

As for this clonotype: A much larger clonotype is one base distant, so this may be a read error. CDR3 amino acids: CACSRSGTGADTQYF. The CDR3 DNA reads as TGTGCCTGCAGTCGCAGCGGGACAGGGGCAGATACGCAGTATTTT. The V gene is TRBV2, the J gene TRBJ2-3, with 10 bases identical to TRBD1. Germline CDR1 reads SNHLY; CDR2 reads FYNNEI. The CDR3 covers 15 residues.

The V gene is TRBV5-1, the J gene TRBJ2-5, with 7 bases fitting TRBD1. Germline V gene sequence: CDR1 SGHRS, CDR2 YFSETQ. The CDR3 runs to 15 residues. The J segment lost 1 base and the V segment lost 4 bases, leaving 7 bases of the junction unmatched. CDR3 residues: CASSLADRVQETQYF. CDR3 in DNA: TGCGCCAGCAGCCTAGCCGACAGGGTCCAAGAGACCCAGTACTTC.

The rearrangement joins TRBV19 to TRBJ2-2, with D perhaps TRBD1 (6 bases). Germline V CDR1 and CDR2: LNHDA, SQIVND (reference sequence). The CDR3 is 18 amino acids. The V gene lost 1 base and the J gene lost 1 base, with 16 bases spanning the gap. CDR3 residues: CASSIVDRFSLNTGELFF. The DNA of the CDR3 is TGTGCCAGTAGTATAGTCGACAGGTTCTCCCTGAACACCGGGGAGCTGTTTTTT.

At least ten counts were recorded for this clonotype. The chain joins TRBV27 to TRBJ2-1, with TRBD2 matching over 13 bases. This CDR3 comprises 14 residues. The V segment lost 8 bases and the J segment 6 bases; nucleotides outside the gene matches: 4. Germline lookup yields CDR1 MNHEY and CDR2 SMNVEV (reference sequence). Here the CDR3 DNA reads TGTGCCAGCGGGAGGACTAGCGGGGGCAATGAGCAGTTCTTC. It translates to CASGRTSGGNEQFF.

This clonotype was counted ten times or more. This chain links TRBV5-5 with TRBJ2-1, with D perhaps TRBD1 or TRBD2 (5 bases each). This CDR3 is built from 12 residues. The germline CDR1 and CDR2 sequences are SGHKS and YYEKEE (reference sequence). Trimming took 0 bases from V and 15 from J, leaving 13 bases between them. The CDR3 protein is CASSLVGVEGFF. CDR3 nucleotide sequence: TGTGCCAGCAGCTTGGTAGGGGTTGAGGGGTTCTTC.